This TCR beta chain was retrieved from a study of early T cells in non-severe SARS-CoV-2 infection (TCRdb year 2021). Broadly, across the study: TCR sequencing used bulk RNA from unsorted whole blood, so alpha and beta chains could not be paired.

Broader findings and caveats from the paper: Matching against VDJdb was skewed toward anti-spike CD8 responses, likely underestimated virus-specific expansions, and missed private and CD4 specificities.

Library preparation employed 5' RACE. The reads were generated on a NextSeq 500. The TCR library protocol attached unique molecular identifiers to individual cDNA molecules to correct for sequencing error and PCR bias. TCR alpha and beta chains were both sequenced, and the abundances of alpha and beta sequences in each sample were closely correlated with each other. Per the source publication's procedure: V gene, J gene and CDR3 annotation of TCR sequences was performed with Decombinator V4. Expanded TCRs were defined as changing significantly between any two time points under a Poisson model with p below 0.0001. TCR abundances were normalised to the total number of TCRs sequenced in each sample and reported as counts per million. MAIT TCRs were defined by TRAV1-2 paired with TRAJ12, TRAJ20 or TRAJ33, and iNKT TCRs by TRAV10 paired with TRAJ18. VDJdb, accessed 1 November 2021, was searched for CMV, EBV and SARS-CoV-2 annotated TCRs, with TCRs annotated for multiple antigens excluded. TCRdb reran the public reads through fastp at Q25 and MiXCR, keeping productive beta chains. Rows merge per CDR3 protein into single entries with the most common DNA and genes. It is TCRdb's table, rather than the study itself, that gives the V and J calls and clone size. The sample table records about 70,000 distinct CDR3 sequences; around 11% of these occur just once. Jointly, the top ten make up approximately 4.5% of the sample.

The CDR3 holds 14 amino acids from the cysteine to the phenylalanine. Just CDR3 DNA is preserved here, 42 bases in frame from base 1. V and J are truncated by 4 bases and 2 bases respectively, leaving an intervening sequence of 10 bases. The germline V gene supplies CDR1 SNHLY and CDR2 FYNNEI. This was a case-control study nested in a cohort of healthcare workers in London, UK, who had nasopharyngeal swab PCR tests and blood samples taken every week. Healthcare workers were recruited between 23 and 31 March 2020, during the week of the UK lockdown, and were followed weekly for up to roughly 15 weeks. With respect to this clonotype: Its antigen is not yet known. No quality values exist for individual bases; no much larger clone is one base distant.

The source of this sequence is an adult who was a healthcare worker with PCR-confirmed SARS-CoV-2 infection or an uninfected control (not recorded which). The rearrangement joined TRBV2 to TRBJ2-3, with a weak D call of TRBD2 (6 bases match). Sequencing was carried out using whole blood. The CDR3 region has the sequence CASSAAGPTDTQYF. The sequence in DNA is TGTGCCAGCAGTGCCGCGGGGCCCACAGATACGCAGTATTTT.